This entry lists 8 T cell receptor beta chains sequenced from one sample in a study of blood T cell repertoires in COVID-19. This table comes from immunoSEQ multiplex PCR, and its TCRdb copy is limited to in-frame clones, with some not included. The sample lists tens of thousands of clones, around 90% occurring once. The specimen sequenced was peripheral blood. Receptor source: an elderly man with acute or convalescent COVID-19.

The chain has TRBV19 and TRBJ2-6; D unresolved. Germline V gene lookup returns CDR1 LNHDA and CDR2 SQIVND (reference sequence). The CDR3 has 15 amino acids. V lost 3 bases and J lost 0, with 6 bases in between. The CDR3, as DNA: TGTGCCAGTAGTATTGGTAGCTCTGGGGCCAACGTCCTGACTTTC. Translation gives CASSIGSSGANVLTF. Complete variable domain (other parts from reference TRBV19 and TRBJ2-6): DGGITQSPKYLFRKEGQNVTLSCEQNLNHDAMYWYRQDPGQGLRLIYYSQIVNDFQKGDIAEGYSVSREKKESFPLTVTSAQKNPTAFYLCASSIGSSGANVLTFGAGSRLTVL.

The V call is TRBV27, the J call TRBJ2-3; TRBD1 is a possible D gene (5 bases). The CDR3 length is 14 residues. Germline V lookup: CDR1 MNHEY, CDR2 SMNVEV (reference sequence). Trimming removed 5 bases at V and 4 bases at J, with 13 bases between. As DNA, the CDR3 is TGTGCCAGCAGTAGGTCAGGGCTCCCAGATACGCAGTATTTT. Encoded protein: CASSRSGLPDTQYF.

The genes are TRBV28 and TRBJ2-5, with 8 bases matching TRBD1. After removal of 2 bases from V and 5 bases from J, the junction contained 4 bases not matched to a gene. CDR3 size: 14 residues. Germline CDR1 is MDHEN and CDR2 is SYDVKM. Here the CDR3 reads CASSLAGGEETQYF. The CDR3 nucleotides read TGTGCCAGCAGTTTAGCAGGGGGCGAGGAGACCCAGTACTTC.

This chain uses TRBV7-3 with TRBJ2-1; 8 bases map to TRBD2. V was clipped by 1 base and J by 6 bases; unmatched bases: 5. In germline, CDR1 is SGHTA, CDR2 FQGTGA. CDR3 size: 15 residues. The CDR3 DNA sequence: TGTGCCAGCAGCTTAATTGCGGGGGGCGGCAATGAGCAGTTCTTC. Translating it yields CASSLIAGGGNEQFF.

The chain has TRBV7-2 and TRBJ2-3, with 12 bases fitting TRBD2. Unmatched junction bases numbered 3, after V lost 5 bases and J lost 3 bases. The germline CDR1 and CDR2 sequences are SGHTA and FQGNSA. The CDR3 spans 15 residues. The DNA of the CDR3 is TGTGCCAGCAGCCTAGGACTAGCGGGAACAGATACGCAGTATTTT. Translation: CASSLGLAGTDTQYF.

This rearrangement joins TRBV29-1 to TRBJ1-3; D may be TRBD1 (5 bases). Per germline, CDR1 SQVTM and CDR2 ANQGSEA. The CDR3 has 14 amino acids. Trimming left V 3 bases short and J 0 bases short, with 9 bases between. The CDR3 coding sequence is TGCAGCGTTGAGGGGCCGAACTCTGGAAACACCATATATTTT. Translated, it gives CSVEGPNSGNTIYF. Full variable domain (missing parts from reference TRBV29-1 and TRBJ1-3): SAVISQKPSRDICQRGTSLTIQCQVDSQVTMMFWYRQQPGQSLTLIATANQGSEATYESGFVIDKFPISRPNLTFSTLTVSNMSPEDSSIYLCSVEGPNSGNTIYFGEGSWLTVV.

The J gene is TRBJ2-6, the V gene TRBV6-5; the match to TRBD1 covers 8 bases. Germline loops: CDR1 MNHEY, CDR2 SVGAGI. This CDR3 spans 16 amino acids. V was pared by 1 base and J by 2 bases, with 1 base of the junction left unmatched. CDR3 DNA: TGTGCCAGCAGTTACTGGGGACAGGCTGGGGCCAACGTCCTGACTTTC. It specifies CASSYWGQAGANVLTF.

This rearrangement joins TRBV4-2 to TRBJ2-2; no clear D. Trimming stripped 1 base from V and 5 bases from J, with 8 bases between. There are 14 residues in the CDR3. Germline-derived CDR1 and CDR2 are LGHNA and YNFKEQ. In DNA form, the CDR3 reads TGTGCCAGCAGCCAAGGTCTAGGTACCGGGGAGCTGTTTTTT. Its protein product is CASSQGLGTGELFF.